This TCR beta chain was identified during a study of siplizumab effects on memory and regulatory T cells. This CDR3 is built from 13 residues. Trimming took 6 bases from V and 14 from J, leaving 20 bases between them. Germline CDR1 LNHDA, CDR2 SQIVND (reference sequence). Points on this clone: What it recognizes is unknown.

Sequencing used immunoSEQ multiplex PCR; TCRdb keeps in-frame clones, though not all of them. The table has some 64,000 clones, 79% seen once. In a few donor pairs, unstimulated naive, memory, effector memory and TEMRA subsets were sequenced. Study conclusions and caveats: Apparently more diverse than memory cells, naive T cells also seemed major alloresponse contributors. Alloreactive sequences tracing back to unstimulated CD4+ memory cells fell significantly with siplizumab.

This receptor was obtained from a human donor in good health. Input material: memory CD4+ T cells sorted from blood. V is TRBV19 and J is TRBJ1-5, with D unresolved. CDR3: CASSLDSPGPKHF. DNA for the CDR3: TGTGCCAGTAGCCTCGATTCGCCTGGGCCTAAGCATTTT.